This T cell receptor beta chain was profiled in a study of tumor and adjacent non-tumor tissue in lung cancer. Overall study context: The patients, about nine men and about five women, were roughly 30 to 76 with stage I to III disease. Study findings and constraints: Higher tumor TCR diversity was associated with shorter survival.

Germline V gene sequence: CDR1 MNHEY, CDR2 SVGAGI. V dropped 6 bases and J dropped 7; count of bases not matched to a gene: 9. The CDR3 contains 15 residues. TCRbeta libraries were built with three rounds of nested PCR, modified from ARM-PCR. A single record per CDR3 protein comes from TCRdb applying MiXCR to the multiplex PCR reads. The table records 75,000 to 95,000 distinct CDR3 sequences, about 67% of them present only once. This clonotype was observed a handful of times. The antigen remains undetermined. This sample's RNA came from whole unsorted tissue. Sequenced material: lung tumor tissue. The receptor's source is a man aged 55-75 years with non-small cell lung cancer. The V gene is TRBV6-5, the J gene TRBJ1-4; 9 bases are a match to TRBD1. DNA of the CDR3: TGTGCCAGCAGATCTGGACAGGGGAGAGGTGAAAAACTGTTTTTT. Translated, it gives CASRSGQGRGEKLFF.